The present entry profiles one TCR beta chain with its context. The data originate from a study of blood T cell repertoires in COVID-19. The CDR3 is 16 residues long. The germline gives CDR1 WSHSY, CDR2 SAAADI. Unmatched junction bases numbered 4, after V lost 3 bases and J lost 4 bases. Per the original methods: Estimation of nucleated cell counts relied on the amplification of reference gene primers. Assay: immunoSEQ multiplex PCR; the TCRdb copy retains only in-frame clones and omits some. The V and J calls and clone size are taken from that table; D and trimming were inferred from the DNA. Of about 24,000 clones listed, about 89% were seen once; the top ten hold just over 5%.

The V and J genes are TRBV10-2 and TRBJ2-2; 11 bases map to TRBD2. Sequenced input: peripheral blood. The TCR sequence derives from a man over 45 with active COVID-19. Here the CDR3 DNA reads TGCGCCAGCAGTGAATTAGCGGGAGGGGGCACCGGGGAGCTGTTTTTT. Residues: CASSELAGGGTGELFF.